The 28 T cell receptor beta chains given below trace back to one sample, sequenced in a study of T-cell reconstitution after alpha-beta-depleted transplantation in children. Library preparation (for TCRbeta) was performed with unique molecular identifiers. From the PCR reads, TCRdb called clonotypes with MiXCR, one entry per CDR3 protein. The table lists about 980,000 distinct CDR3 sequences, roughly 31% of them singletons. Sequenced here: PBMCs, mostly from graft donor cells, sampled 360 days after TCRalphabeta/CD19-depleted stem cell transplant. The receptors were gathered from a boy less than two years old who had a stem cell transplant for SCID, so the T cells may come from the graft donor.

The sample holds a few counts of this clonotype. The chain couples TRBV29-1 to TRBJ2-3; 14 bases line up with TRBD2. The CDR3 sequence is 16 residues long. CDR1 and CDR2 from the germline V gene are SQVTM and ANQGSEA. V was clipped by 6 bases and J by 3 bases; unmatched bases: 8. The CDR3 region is CSVGGLAGALTDTQYF. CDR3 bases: TGCAGCGTAGGGGGACTAGCGGGGGCATTGACAGATACGCAGTATTTT.

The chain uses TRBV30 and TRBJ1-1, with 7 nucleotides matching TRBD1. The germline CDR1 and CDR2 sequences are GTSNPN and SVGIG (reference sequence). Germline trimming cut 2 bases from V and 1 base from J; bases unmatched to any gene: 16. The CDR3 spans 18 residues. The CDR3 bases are TGTGCCTGGAGTCCCTTGACCGTAGGGGGCTGGCGGAACACTGAAGCTTTCTTT. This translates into CAWSPLTVGGWRNTEAFF.

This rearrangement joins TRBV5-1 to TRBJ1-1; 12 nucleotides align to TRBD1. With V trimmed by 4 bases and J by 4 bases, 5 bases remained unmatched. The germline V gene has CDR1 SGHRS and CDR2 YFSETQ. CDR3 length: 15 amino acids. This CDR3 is CASSAPGQGATEAFF. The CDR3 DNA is TGCGCCAGCAGCGCCCCGGGACAGGGGGCCACTGAAGCTTTCTTT. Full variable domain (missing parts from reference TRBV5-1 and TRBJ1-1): KAGVTQTPRYLIKTRGQQVTLSCSPISGHRSVSWYQQTPGQGLQFLFEYFSETQRNKGNFPGRFSGRQFSNSRSEMNVSTLELGDSALYLCASSAPGQGATEAFFGQGTRLTVV.

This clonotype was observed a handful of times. CDR3 in amino acids: CASSHRQGPGETQYF. The CDR3 DNA sequence: TGTGCCAGCAGCCATAGACAGGGGCCCGGGGAGACCCAGTACTTC. The chain is built from TRBV6-2 or TRBV6-3 and TRBJ2-5; TRBD1 matches at 8 bases. Trimming at V came to 6 bases and at J to 5 bases, leaving 11 bases not matched to a gene. Germline V gives CDR1 MNHEY, CDR2 SVGEGT. This CDR3 has 15 amino acids.

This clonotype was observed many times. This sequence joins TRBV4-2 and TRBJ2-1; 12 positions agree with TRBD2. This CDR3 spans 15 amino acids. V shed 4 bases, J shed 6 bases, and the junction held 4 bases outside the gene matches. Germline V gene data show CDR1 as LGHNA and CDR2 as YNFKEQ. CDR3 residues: CASSPLAGGLNEQFF. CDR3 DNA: TGTGCCAGCAGCCCCCTAGCGGGGGGGCTCAATGAGCAGTTCTTC.

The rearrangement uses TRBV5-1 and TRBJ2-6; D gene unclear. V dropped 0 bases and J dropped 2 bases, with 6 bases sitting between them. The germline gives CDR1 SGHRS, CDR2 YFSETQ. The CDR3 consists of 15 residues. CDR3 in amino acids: CASSLGPAGANVLTF. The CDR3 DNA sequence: TGCGCCAGCAGCTTGGGGCCGGCTGGGGCCAACGTCCTGACTTTC.

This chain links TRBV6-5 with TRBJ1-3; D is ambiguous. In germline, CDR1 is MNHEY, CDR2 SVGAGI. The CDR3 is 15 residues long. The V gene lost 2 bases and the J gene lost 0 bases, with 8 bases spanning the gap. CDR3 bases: TGTGCCAGCAGTTACGGTCCTCACTCTGGAAACACCATATATTTT. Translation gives CASSYGPHSGNTIYF.

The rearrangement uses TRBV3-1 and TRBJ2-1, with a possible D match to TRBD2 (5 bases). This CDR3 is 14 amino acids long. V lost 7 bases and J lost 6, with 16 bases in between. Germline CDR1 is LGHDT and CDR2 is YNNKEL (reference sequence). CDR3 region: CASTHSDLLNEQFF. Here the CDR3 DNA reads TGTGCCAGCACCCATTCGGACTTACTCAATGAGCAGTTCTTC.

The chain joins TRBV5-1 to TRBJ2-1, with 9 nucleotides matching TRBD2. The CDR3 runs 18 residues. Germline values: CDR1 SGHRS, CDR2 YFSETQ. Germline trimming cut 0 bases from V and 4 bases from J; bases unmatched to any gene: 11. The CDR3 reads CASSLAIQAGGFYNEQFF. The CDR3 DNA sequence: TGCGCCAGCAGCTTGGCCATCCAAGCGGGGGGCTTTTACAATGAGCAGTTCTTC.

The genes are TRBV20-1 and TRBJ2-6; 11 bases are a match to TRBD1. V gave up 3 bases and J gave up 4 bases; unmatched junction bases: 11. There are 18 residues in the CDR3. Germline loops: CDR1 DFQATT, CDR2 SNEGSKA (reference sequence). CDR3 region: CSASTIGQGALGANVLTF. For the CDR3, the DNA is TGCAGTGCTAGTACCATCGGACAGGGGGCTTTGGGGGCCAACGTCCTGACTTTC.

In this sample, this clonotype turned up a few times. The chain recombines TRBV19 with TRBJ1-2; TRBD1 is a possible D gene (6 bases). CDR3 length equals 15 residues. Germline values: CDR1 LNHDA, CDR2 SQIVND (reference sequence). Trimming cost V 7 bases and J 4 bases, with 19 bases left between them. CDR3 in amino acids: CASTLHRGAGYGYTF. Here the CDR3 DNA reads TGTGCCAGTACCCTACATCGGGGGGCCGGCTATGGCTACACCTTC.

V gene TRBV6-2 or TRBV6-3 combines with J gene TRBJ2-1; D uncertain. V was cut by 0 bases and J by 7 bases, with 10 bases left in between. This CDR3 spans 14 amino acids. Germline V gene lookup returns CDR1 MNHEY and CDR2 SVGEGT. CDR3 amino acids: CASSYSSPRNEQFF. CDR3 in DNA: TGTGCCAGCAGTTACTCCTCTCCGAGAAATGAGCAGTTCTTC.

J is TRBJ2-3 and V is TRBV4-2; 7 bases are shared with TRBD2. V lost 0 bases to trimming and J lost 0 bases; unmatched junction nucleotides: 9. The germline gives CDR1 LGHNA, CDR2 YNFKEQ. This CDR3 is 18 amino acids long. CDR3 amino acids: CASSQEGQHGGSTDTQYF. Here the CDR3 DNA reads TGTGCCAGCAGCCAAGAGGGCCAGCACGGGGGGAGCACAGATACGCAGTATTTT.

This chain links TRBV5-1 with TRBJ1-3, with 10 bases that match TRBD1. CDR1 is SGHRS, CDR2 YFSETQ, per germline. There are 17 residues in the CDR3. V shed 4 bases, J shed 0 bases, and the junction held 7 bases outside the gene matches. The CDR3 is CASSPGRDRGSGNTIYF. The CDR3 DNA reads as TGCGCCAGCAGCCCGGGTCGGGACAGGGGCTCTGGAAACACCATATATTTT.

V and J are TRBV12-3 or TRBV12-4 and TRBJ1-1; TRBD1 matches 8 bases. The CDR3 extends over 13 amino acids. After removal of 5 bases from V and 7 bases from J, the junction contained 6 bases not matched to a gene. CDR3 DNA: TGTGCCAGCAGTGCGGACAGGGTGGGTGAAGCTTTCTTT. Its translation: CASSADRVGEAFF.

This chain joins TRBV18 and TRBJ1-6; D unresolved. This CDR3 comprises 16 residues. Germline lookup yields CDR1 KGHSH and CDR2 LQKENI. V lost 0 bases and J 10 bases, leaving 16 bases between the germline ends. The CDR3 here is CASSPPVGRKNSPLHF. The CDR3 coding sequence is TGTGCCAGCTCACCACCAGTAGGTAGAAAGAACTCACCCCTCCACTTT. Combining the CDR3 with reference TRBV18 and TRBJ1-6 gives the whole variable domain NAGVMQNPRHLVRRRGQEARLRCSPMKGHSHVYWYRQLPEEGLKFMVYLQKENIIDESGMPKERFSAEFPKEGPSILRIQQVVRGDSAAYFCASSPPVGRKNSPLHFGNGTRLTVT.

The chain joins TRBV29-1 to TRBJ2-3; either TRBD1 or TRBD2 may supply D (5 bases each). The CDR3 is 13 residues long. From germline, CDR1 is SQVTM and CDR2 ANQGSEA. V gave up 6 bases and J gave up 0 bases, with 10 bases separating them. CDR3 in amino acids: CSVSGASTDTQYF. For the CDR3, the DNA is TGCAGCGTATCCGGGGCGAGCACAGATACGCAGTATTTT.

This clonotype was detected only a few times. CDR3 nucleotide sequence: TGTGCCAGCAGTTCGGGACCGCTGCGTCGGACAGATACGCAGTATTTT. Translating gives CASSSGPLRRTDTQYF. The V and J genes are TRBV12-3 or TRBV12-4 and TRBJ2-3; the D call may be TRBD1 or TRBD2 (5 bases each). This CDR3 contains 16 residues. The V and J ends lost 4 bases and 3 bases respectively, with 17 bases between them.

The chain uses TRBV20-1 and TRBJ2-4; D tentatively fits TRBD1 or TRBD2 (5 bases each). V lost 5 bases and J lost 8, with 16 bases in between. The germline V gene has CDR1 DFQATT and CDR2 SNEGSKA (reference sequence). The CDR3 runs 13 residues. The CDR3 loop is CSAPTGLRDIQYF. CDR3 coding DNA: TGCAGTGCTCCTACAGGACTGCGAGACATTCAGTACTTC.

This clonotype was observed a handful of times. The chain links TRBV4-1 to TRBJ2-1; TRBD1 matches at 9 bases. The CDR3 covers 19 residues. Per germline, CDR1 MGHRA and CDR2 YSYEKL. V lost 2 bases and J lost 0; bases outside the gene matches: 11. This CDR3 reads CASSQYWWDRVSSYNEQFF. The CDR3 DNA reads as TGCGCCAGCAGCCAATATTGGTGGGACAGGGTTAGCTCCTACAATGAGCAGTTCTTC.

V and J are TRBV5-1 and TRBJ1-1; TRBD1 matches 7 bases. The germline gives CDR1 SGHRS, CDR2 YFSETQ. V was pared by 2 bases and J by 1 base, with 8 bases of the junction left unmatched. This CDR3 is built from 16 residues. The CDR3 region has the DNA TGCGCCAGCAGCTTTACCCCCGGGACAGCGAACACTGAAGCTTTCTTT. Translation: CASSFTPGTANTEAFF.

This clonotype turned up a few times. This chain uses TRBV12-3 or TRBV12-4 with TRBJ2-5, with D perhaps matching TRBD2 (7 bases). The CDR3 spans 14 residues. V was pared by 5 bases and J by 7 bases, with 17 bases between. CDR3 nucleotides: TGTGCCAGCAGTCCCGCGGGGGCCGGGAGGACCCAGTACTTC. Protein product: CASSPAGAGRTQYF.

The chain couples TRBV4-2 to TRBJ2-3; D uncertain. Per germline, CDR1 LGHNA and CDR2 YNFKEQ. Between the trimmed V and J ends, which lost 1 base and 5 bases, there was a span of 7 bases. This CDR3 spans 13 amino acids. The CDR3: CASSQVPGDTQYF. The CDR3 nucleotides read TGTGCCAGCAGCCAAGTTCCCGGAGATACGCAGTATTTT.

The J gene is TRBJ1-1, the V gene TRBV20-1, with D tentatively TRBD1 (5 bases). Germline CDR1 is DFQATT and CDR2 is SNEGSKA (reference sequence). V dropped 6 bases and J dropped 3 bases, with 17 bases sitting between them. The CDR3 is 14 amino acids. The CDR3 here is CSAPSGGWDTEAFF. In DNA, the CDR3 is TGCAGTGCACCCTCGGGGGGGTGGGACACTGAAGCTTTCTTT.

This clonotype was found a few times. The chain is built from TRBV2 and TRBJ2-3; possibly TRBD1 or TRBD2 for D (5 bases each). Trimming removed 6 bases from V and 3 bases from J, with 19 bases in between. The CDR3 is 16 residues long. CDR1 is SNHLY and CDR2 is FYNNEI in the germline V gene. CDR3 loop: CASRDWGSGITDTQYF. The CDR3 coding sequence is TGTGCCAGCAGAGACTGGGGCTCGGGGATTACAGATACGCAGTATTTT.

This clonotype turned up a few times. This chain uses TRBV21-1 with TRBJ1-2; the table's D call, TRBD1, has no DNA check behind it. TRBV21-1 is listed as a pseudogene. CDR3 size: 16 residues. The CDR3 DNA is TGTGCCAGCAGCAAAGGGTCCGGGTGCGCAGAGAGGGGCTACACCTTC. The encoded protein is CASSKGSGCAERGYTF.

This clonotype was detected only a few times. As DNA, the CDR3 is TGTGCCACCAGCAGTGGGGGGGTAGCGGCCTACAATGAGCAGTTCTTC. This gives the protein CATSSGGVAAYNEQFF. The chain couples TRBV15 to TRBJ2-1; 7 nucleotides match TRBD2. J lost 2 bases, V lost 3 bases, and 7 bases had no gene match. Germline CDR1 and CDR2: LNHNV and YYDKDF (reference sequence). CDR3 length equals 16 residues.

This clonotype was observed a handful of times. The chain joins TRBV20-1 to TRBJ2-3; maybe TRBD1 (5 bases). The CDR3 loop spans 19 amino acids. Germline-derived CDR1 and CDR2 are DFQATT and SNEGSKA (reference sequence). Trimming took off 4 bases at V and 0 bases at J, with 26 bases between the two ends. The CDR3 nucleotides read TGCAGTGCTAAGTTAACAGGACGATACTACGTTCTTAGCACAGATACGCAGTATTTT. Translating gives CSAKLTGRYYVLSTDTQYF.